The clone carrying this T cell receptor (beta chain) was found many times. The ends lost 5 bases at V and 4 bases at J; junction bases unmatched: 21. The CDR3 consists of 19 residues. The germline V gene has CDR1 SGHVS and CDR2 FNYEAQ. CD8+CD57+ cell expansion had been shown by flow cytometry in patients chosen for sequencing. The use of genomic DNA as template underpinned the TCR beta VDJ and CDR3 profiling. One entry per CDR3 protein, called by TCRdb with MiXCR from the reads. The sample lists 150,000 or so distinct CDR3 sequences; less than 60% were seen once. The data stem from a study of CD8+CD57+ T cells in acquired aplastic anemia.

The receptor comes from a human donor with aplastic anemia. The sequenced material came from sorted CD4+, CD8+, or CD8+CD57+ T cells (not recorded which) from PBMCs. V usage is TRBV7-6 and J usage is TRBJ2-5, with 8 nucleotides matching TRBD2. DNA for the CDR3: TGTGCCAGCAGCCCGTTACTGGGGCCAGCGGGAGCTTCTTTAGAGACCCAGTACTTC. The encoded protein is CASSPLLGPAGASLETQYF.